This T cell receptor (beta chain) is drawn from a study of beta chain features in type 1 diabetes. Broader study findings: VDJ junctions from type 1 diabetes patients carried fewer insertions and larger deletions. A moderate, significant TCRB CDR3 shortening appeared in type 1 diabetes across four CD4+ subsets. A cDNA-based sequencing approach could over-represent cells with high TCR expression. The study found that naive, central memory and Treg TCRB repertoires appeared more similar in patients than in healthy donors. Any HLA-type effect on TCRB rearrangement remained unresolved here.

Worth noting for this clone: What it binds is unknown.

All of the isolated RNA was reverse transcribed, so expressed TCRB transcripts were sequenced. The table came from immunoSEQ multiplex PCR; TCRdb's copy has only in-frame clones and leaves some out. Among fewer than 200,000 clones listed, about a tenth were seen once. The material sequenced was central memory CD4+ T cells from blood. The receptor was derived from a man in his thirties or forties with type 1 diabetes.

The CDR3: CSVETLAGTDTQYF. Here the CDR3 DNA reads TGCAGCGTAGAGACACTAGCGGGGACAGATACGCAGTATTTT. This chain connects TRBV29-1 to TRBJ2-3, with 10 bases identical to TRBD2. J gave up 3 bases and V 6 bases, and 6 bases lay outside the gene matches. Germline V lookup: CDR1 SQVTM, CDR2 ANQGSEA. The CDR3 runs to 14 residues.